A selection of T cell receptor beta chains follows, all from one sample in a study of blood T cell repertoires in COVID-19. The assay was immunoSEQ multiplex PCR, and TCRdb's table has in-frame clones only and misses some. The data show under 150,000 clones, approximately 80% seen once. Sequences were obtained from peripheral blood. The receptors derive from a man aged 65-85 years with acute or convalescent COVID-19. The CDR3 runs from the conserved cysteine through the conserved F or W. A D gene is named only where the DNA matches it firmly. Size tells how often a clone was seen (once, few, many) or the class of an expanded clone, and some rows leave it out.

>.|TRBV13|.|TRBJ2-1
CASSLGRGGNEQFF
TGTGCCAGCAGCTTAGGACGGGGAGGTAATGAGCAGTTCTTC
>TRBD1|TRBV4-1|many|TRBJ1-1
CASSPNRGTEAFF
TGCGCCAGCAGCCCTAACAGGGGCACTGAAGCTTTCTTT
>.|TRBV28|.|TRBJ2-5
CASLPGQDEGGTQYF
TGTGCCAGCCTTCCCGGACAGGACGAGGGGGGGACCCAGTACTTC
>TRBD2|TRBV3-1/TRBV3-2|.|TRBJ2-5
CASSHRVAGGSYQETQYF
TGTGCCAGCAGCCATCGGGTGGCGGGGGGCTCGTACCAAGAGACCCAGTACTTC
>TRBD1|TRBV5-1|.|TRBJ2-5
CASRSEGGVQETQYF
TGCGCCAGCAGGTCAGAAGGGGGCGTTCAAGAGACCCAGTACTTC
>.|TRBV6-5|.|TRBJ2-7
CASSVTGTYEQYF
TGTGCCAGCAGCGTCACAGGAACCTACGAGCAGTACTTC
>.|TRBV6-5|.|TRBJ1-5
CASSYLAGASQPQHF
TGTGCCAGCAGTTACCTAGCAGGGGCCAGTCAGCCCCAGCATTTT
>TRBD2|TRBV28|.|TRBJ2-5
CASSFGGGQKTQYF
TGTGCCAGCTCTTTCGGGGGGGGACAAAAGACCCAGTACTTC
>TRBD2|TRBV7-6|.|TRBJ2-1
CASSLELAGGNNEQFF
TGTGCCAGCAGTTTGGAGCTAGCGGGGGGGAACAATGAGCAGTTCTTC
>.|TRBV4-2|.|TRBJ2-3
CASSRGAADTQYF
TGTGCCAGCAGCCGGGGCGCCGCAGATACGCAGTATTTT
>.|TRBV5-1|.|TRBJ2-1
CASTFGGAINEQFF
TGCGCCAGCACCTTTGGGGGGGCCATTAATGAGCAGTTCTTC
>TRBD1|TRBV4-2|.|TRBJ1-6
CASSQSRTGAKSSYNSPLHF
TGTGCCAGCAGCCAATCTCGGACAGGGGCTAAGAGCTCCTATAATTCACCCCTCCACTTT
>TRBD1|TRBV6-5|once|TRBJ1-4
CASRRTGGNEKLFF
TGTGCCAGCAGGAGGACAGGGGGTAATGAAAAACTGTTTTTT
>TRBD2|TRBV11-1|few|TRBJ2-1
CASSLGSGDYNEQFF
TGTGCCAGCAGCCTCGGGAGCGGGGACTACAATGAGCAGTTCTTC
>TRBD2|TRBV5-1|many|TRBJ2-5
CASSSLLAGGQETQYF
TGCGCCAGCAGCTCCCTACTAGCGGGGGGGCAAGAGACCCAGTACTTC
>TRBD1|TRBV29-1|.|TRBJ2-7
CSARTGGSSYEQYF
TGCAGCGCCAGGACAGGGGGCTCTTCCTACGAGCAGTACTTC
>.|TRBV7-2|.|TRBJ2-7
CASSLGSRGTYEQYF
TGTGCCAGCAGCTTAGGCTCAAGGGGGACCTACGAGCAGTACTTC
>.|TRBV6-6|.|TRBJ2-6
CASRGYGGSGANVLTF
TGTGCCAGCAGGGGATACGGGGGATCTGGGGCCAACGTCCTGACTTTC
>.|TRBV4-1|.|TRBJ2-2
CASSHPGNVGELFF
TGCGCCAGCAGCCACCCCGGGAACGTCGGGGAGCTGTTTTTT
>.|TRBV2|.|TRBJ2-3
CASSVRGTDTQYF
TGTGCCAGCAGTGTGAGGGGGACAGATACGCAGTATTTT
>.|TRBV10-3|few|TRBJ1-2
CAISEDGGYGYTF
TGTGCCATCAGTGAAGATGGAGGGTATGGCTACACCTTC
>TRBD1|TRBV24-1|.|TRBJ2-5
CATSAPFGGQGFSETQYF
TGTGCCACCAGTGCCCCCTTCGGCGGACAGGGCTTCTCGGAGACCCAGTACTTC
>.|TRBV21-1|once|TRBJ1-2
CASSNVPGLNMGYTF
TGTGCCAGCAGCAACGTCCCGGGTCTCAATATGGGCTACACCTTC
>TRBD2|TRBV28|.|TRBJ2-3
CASRSSGGAGFADTQYF
TGTGCCAGCCGGAGTAGCGGGGGGGCCGGGTTCGCAGATACGCAGTATTTT
>.|TRBV18|.|TRBJ1-3
CASDAQAGNTIYF
TGTGCCAGCGACGCGCAGGCTGGAAACACCATATATTTT
>.|TRBV19|.|TRBJ1-5
CASSAALNQPQHF
TGTGCCAGTAGTGCGGCTCTTAATCAGCCCCAGCATTTT
>TRBD1|TRBV2|.|TRBJ1-1
CASSAQGINTEAFF
TGTGCCAGCAGCGCACAGGGGATTAACACTGAAGCTTTCTTT
>.|TRBV6-1|.|TRBJ2-7
CASSEVSLPEQYF
TGTGCCAGCAGTGAAGTTTCCCTCCCCGAGCAGTACTTC
>TRBD2|TRBV29-1|few|TRBJ2-4
CSVEYSGGNIQYF
TGCAGCGTTGAATACTCGGGGGGAAACATTCAGTACTTC
>.|TRBV3-1/TRBV3-2|.|TRBJ1-2
CASSLGQFYPASLQNYGYTF
TGTGCCAGCAGCCTAGGACAGTTTTATCCAGCCTCGCTCCAAAACTATGGCTACACCTTC
>TRBD1|TRBV30|.|TRBJ1-2
CAWTRQGAGYGYTF
TGTGCCTGGACACGCCAGGGGGCTGGCTATGGCTACACCTTC
>.|TRBV7-5|.|TRBJ2-3
CARSLGGWPRAPLEADTQYF
TGTGCCAGAAGCTTAGGGGGCTGGCCTCGGGCTCCTCTCGAGGCAGATACGCAGTATTTT
>TRBD1|TRBV15|once|TRBJ1-5
CATTGQGEGNQPQHF
TGTGCCACCACTGGACAGGGGGAGGGCAATCAGCCCCAGCATTTT
>.|TRBV2|.|TRBJ1-4
CASSPLTGNEKLFF
TGTGCCAGCAGTCCACTCACAGGAAATGAAAAACTGTTTTTT
>.|TRBV11-2|few|TRBJ2-5
CASSRTGLDWGGQETQYF
TGTGCCAGCAGCAGAACAGGGCTGGACTGGGGGGGCCAAGAGACCCAGTACTTC
>TRBD2|TRBV19|.|TRBJ2-1
CASSTRLAGIYNEQFF
TGTGCCAGTAGTACCAGACTAGCGGGGATCTACAATGAGCAGTTCTTC
>.|TRBV5-1|.|TRBJ1-1
CASSWVGQNTEAFF
TGCGCCAGCAGCTGGGTGGGGCAGAACACTGAAGCTTTCTTT
>.|TRBV11-2|.|TRBJ2-1
CASSPGQIYNEQFF
TGTGCCAGCAGCCCAGGACAGATTTACAATGAGCAGTTCTTC
>.|TRBV30|.|TRBJ1-2
CAWSRVNYGYTF
TGTGCCTGGTCAAGAGTGAACTATGGCTACACCTTC